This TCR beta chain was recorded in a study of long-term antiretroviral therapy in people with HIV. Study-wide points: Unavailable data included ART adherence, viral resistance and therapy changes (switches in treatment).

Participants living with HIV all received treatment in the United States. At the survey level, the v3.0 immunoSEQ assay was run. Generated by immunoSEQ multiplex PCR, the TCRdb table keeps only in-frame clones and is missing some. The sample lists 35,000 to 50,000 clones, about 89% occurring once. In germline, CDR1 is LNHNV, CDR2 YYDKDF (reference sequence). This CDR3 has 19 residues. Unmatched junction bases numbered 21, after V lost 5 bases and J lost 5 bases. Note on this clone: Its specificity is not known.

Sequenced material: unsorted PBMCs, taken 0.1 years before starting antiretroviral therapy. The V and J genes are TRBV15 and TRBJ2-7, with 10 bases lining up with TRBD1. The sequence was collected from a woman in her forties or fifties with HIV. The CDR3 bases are TGTGCCACCAGCGCAAGTCTTCCCGGGACAGGGGTCAGCGAACACGAGCAGTACTTC. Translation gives CATSASLPGTGVSEHEQYF.